A single sample is the source of the 17 T cell receptor beta chains below, sequenced in a study of control samples from healthy donors and cancer patients. Sequenced by immunoSEQ multiplex PCR; TCRdb stores in-frame clones only, minus some. The sample records approximately 190,000 clones, about 91% being singletons. Sequencing used blood. These receptors all stem from a man under 40 in good health.

The chain joins TRBV5-1 to TRBJ1-1; possible D gene TRBD1, 6 bases. V lost 0 bases, J lost 6 bases, and 18 bases lay in between. The CDR3 runs 16 residues. Germline CDR1 reads SGHRS; CDR2 reads YFSETQ. The CDR3 region is CASSLGGEPRGAEAFF. The DNA for the CDR3 is TGCGCCAGCAGCTTGGGAGGGGAACCAAGGGGGGCTGAAGCTTTCTTT.

This chain links TRBV28 with TRBJ1-5; tentative D call: TRBD1 (5 bases). The V gene's germline CDR1 is MDHEN and CDR2 SYDVKM. CDR3 length: 15 amino acids. V gave up 3 bases and J gave up 6 bases, with 15 bases separating them. The CDR3 here is CASSLGGGASQPQHF. CDR3 coding DNA: TGTGCCAGCAGTTTGGGGGGTGGTGCGAGTCAGCCCCAGCATTTT.

The rearrangement links TRBV12-3 or TRBV12-4 to TRBJ1-1; 11 bases agree with TRBD1. The CDR3 extends over 13 amino acids. The V gene end was trimmed by 7 bases and the J gene end by 4 bases; junction bases not matched to a gene: 2. The CDR3 nucleotides are TGTGCCAGCATCGGGACAGGGGGCACTGAAGCTTTCTTT. Translation gives CASIGTGGTEAFF.

This chain links TRBV5-1 with TRBJ2-7; TRBD2 matches 11 bases. This CDR3 has 15 residues. After removal of 4 bases from V and 4 bases from J, the junction contained 7 bases not matched to a gene. From germline, CDR1 is SGHRS and CDR2 YFSETQ. The CDR3 loop reads CASSLLAGDSYEQYF. DNA of the CDR3: TGCGCCAGCAGCCTACTAGCGGGGGATAGTTACGAGCAGTACTTC. Full variable domain (rest looked up from reference TRBV5-1 and TRBJ2-7): KAGVTQTPRYLIKTRGQQVTLSCSPISGHRSVSWYQQTPGQGLQFLFEYFSETQRNKGNFPGRFSGRQFSNSRSEMNVSTLELGDSALYLCASSLLAGDSYEQYFGPGTRLTVT.

The V gene is TRBV5-1, the J gene TRBJ2-1; 8 positions agree with TRBD2. The CDR3 is made up of 17 amino acids. The trim removed 3 bases at V and 4 bases at J, leaving 12 bases unmatched. CDR1 is SGHRS, CDR2 YFSETQ, per germline. The CDR3 here is CASSSTRGGRGYNEQFF. DNA of the CDR3: TGCGCCAGCAGCTCGACCCGGGGGGGGAGAGGGTACAATGAGCAGTTCTTC.

The chain combines TRBV29-1 with TRBJ1-5; D is perhaps TRBD1 (6 bases). V was cut by 6 bases and J by 4 bases, with 16 bases left in between. Per the germline V gene, CDR1 is SQVTM and CDR2 is ANQGSEA. The CDR3 is 14 amino acids. As DNA, the CDR3 is TGCAGCGTCCGGACAGACGCAGGGAATCAGCCCCAGCATTTT. Translating it yields CSVRTDAGNQPQHF.

J is TRBJ1-2 and V is TRBV9; D might be TRBD1 (5 bases). Per the germline V gene, CDR1 is SGDLS and CDR2 is YYNGEE. The CDR3 has 15 residues. The V end was cut by 3 bases, the J end by 6 bases, with 18 bases between. CDR3 nucleotide sequence: TGTGCCAGCAGCGAAAGCTCAAGGGGCCGCCATGGCTACACCTTC. Translated: CASSESSRGRHGYTF.

Only one count was recorded for this clone. CDR3 in amino acids: CASSLYRGNYGYTF. For the CDR3, the DNA is TGCGCCAGCAGCTTGTACAGGGGGAACTATGGCTACACCTTC. V gene TRBV5-1 combines with J gene TRBJ1-2, with 8 bases fitting TRBD1. CDR1 and CDR2 from the germline V gene are SGHRS and YFSETQ. The CDR3 length is 14 residues. With 1 base clipped from V and 2 bases from J, the junction kept 1 base outside the gene matches.

The rearrangement uses TRBV3-1 (or the pseudogene TRBV3-2) and TRBJ1-5; D is possibly TRBD1 (6 bases). Germline V gives CDR1 LGHDT, CDR2 YNNKEL (reference sequence). Deletions cut 2 bases from V and 3 bases from J, with 14 bases between. CDR3 length equals 16 residues. CDR3 coding DNA: TGTGCCAGCAGCCAATGGGGTACAGGGTTCAATCAGCCCCAGCATTTT. Its protein product is CASSQWGTGFNQPQHF.

This clone came up a few times. The chain recombines TRBV6-2 or TRBV6-3 with TRBJ1-5; D call uncertain. V lost 2 bases to trimming and J lost 3 bases, with 11 bases between them. The CDR3 length is 15 residues. The germline V gene encodes CDR1 MNHEY and CDR2 SVGEGT. CDR3 in DNA: TGTGCCAGCAGTTACGGAGGGCAGCACAATCAGCCCCAGCATTTT. It translates to CASSYGGQHNQPQHF.

The chain employs TRBV7-3 and TRBJ2-7; D gene unclear. CDR3 length equals 14 residues. Between the trimmed V and J ends, which lost 1 base and 3 bases, there was a span of 10 bases. Germline V gene sequence: CDR1 SGHTA, CDR2 FQGTGA. The CDR3 region has the DNA TGTGCCAGCAGCTTAAATCCGTTCGACTACGAGCAGTACTTC. It yields the protein CASSLNPFDYEQYF.

This chain connects TRBV25-1 to TRBJ1-2; unclear D gene. The CDR3 loop spans 12 amino acids. Trimming removed 6 bases from V and 1 base from J, with 6 bases in between. The germline V gene has CDR1 MGHDK and CDR2 SYGVNS. The CDR3 is CASRRSNYGYTF. The CDR3 nucleotides are TGTGCCAGCAGGAGGAGTAACTATGGCTACACCTTC.

This chain joins TRBV5-1 and TRBJ2-5; possible D gene TRBD2, 6 bases. Trimming removed 0 bases from V and 4 bases from J, with 10 bases in between. The V gene's germline CDR1 is SGHRS and CDR2 YFSETQ. The CDR3 runs 14 residues. This chain's CDR3 is CASSLGGNGETQYF. Written as DNA, the CDR3 is TGCGCCAGCAGCTTGGGCGGGAACGGAGAGACCCAGTACTTC.

This rearrangement joins TRBV7-2 to TRBJ1-5; D not resolved. With 0 bases removed from V and 7 bases from J, the gap between germline ends came to 13 bases. The CDR3 is 15 amino acids. Germline loops: CDR1 SGHTA, CDR2 FQGNSA. CDR3 protein: CASSLAGGPYQPQHF. In nucleotides, the CDR3 is TGTGCCAGCAGCTTAGCAGGTGGCCCGTACCAGCCCCAGCATTTT.

The chain is built from TRBV6-2 or TRBV6-3 and TRBJ2-7; D assignment may be TRBD1 or TRBD2 (7 bases each). V was clipped by 6 bases and J by 1 base, with 13 bases between them. This CDR3 is built from 14 residues. Germline CDR1 is MNHEY and CDR2 is SVGEGT. The DNA of the CDR3 is TGTGCCAGCAGCCCAGGGGGGGGTTCCTACGAGCAGTACTTC. Translated, it gives CASSPGGGSYEQYF.

This chain joins TRBV3-1 (or the pseudogene TRBV3-2) and TRBJ2-2; D remains ambiguous. The germline gives CDR1 LGHDT, CDR2 YNNKEL (reference sequence). The CDR3 is 12 residues long. Between the trimmed V and J ends, which lost 1 base and 6 bases, there was a span of 3 bases. CDR3 protein: CASSQGAGELFF. Written as DNA, the CDR3 is TGTGCCAGCAGCCAAGGGGCCGGGGAGCTGTTTTTT.

V usage is TRBV2 and J usage is TRBJ1-2; a weak D match, TRBD1 (6 bases). The CDR3 length is 13 residues. The germline V and J ends were trimmed by 6 bases and 2 bases, with 10 bases remaining between them. Germline CDR1 and CDR2: SNHLY and FYNNEI. CDR3 DNA sequence: TGTGCCAGCAGAGGAGGACAGAACTATGGCTACACCTTC. Its protein product is CASRGGQNYGYTF.